This T cell receptor beta chain stems from a study of cytomegalovirus exposure and HLA in healthy donors. This clone has just one count. Measured with immunoSEQ multiplex PCR; TCRdb has only the in-frame clones, and not every one. Among over 60,000 clones listed, about 96% were seen once. The CDR3 length is 14 residues. Per the germline V gene, CDR1 is GTSNPN and CDR2 is SVGIG (reference sequence). V lost 5 bases, J lost 0 bases, and 11 bases lay in between. This chain connects TRBV30 to TRBJ2-1; D might be TRBD1 (6 bases). This clonotype originated in a man aged 18 to 30 in good health and CMV-seronegative. Source material: PBMCs. Here the CDR3 reads CAWETGSSYNEQFF. The DNA of the CDR3 is TGTGCCTGGGAAACAGGGTCCTCCTACAATGAGCAGTTCTTC.